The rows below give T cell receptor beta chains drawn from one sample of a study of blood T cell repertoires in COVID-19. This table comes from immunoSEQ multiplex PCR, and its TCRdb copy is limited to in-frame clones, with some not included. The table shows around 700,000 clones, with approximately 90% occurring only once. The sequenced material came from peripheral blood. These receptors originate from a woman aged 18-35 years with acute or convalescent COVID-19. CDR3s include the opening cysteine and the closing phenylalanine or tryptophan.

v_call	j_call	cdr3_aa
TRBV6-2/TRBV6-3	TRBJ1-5	CASSYEARGPRHQPQHF
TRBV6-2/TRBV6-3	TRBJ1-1	CASSLRQGWTEAFF
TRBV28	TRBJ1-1	CASSSAGTGEFLNTEAFF
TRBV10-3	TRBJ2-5	CASTPSVTQETQYF
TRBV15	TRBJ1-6	CATRASGVNSPLHF
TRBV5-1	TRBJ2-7	CASSLGDRGTYEQYF
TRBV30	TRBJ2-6	CAWRGPGANVLTF
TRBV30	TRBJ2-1	CAWSLIRDYNEQFF
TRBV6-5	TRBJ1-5	CASNPDRGIQPQHF
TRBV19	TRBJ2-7	CASSIGGTDFDEQYF
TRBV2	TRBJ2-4	CASSGSDRAKNIQYF
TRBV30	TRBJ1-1	CAWSSLPGRGRTEAFF
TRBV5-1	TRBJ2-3	CASSLSIGRGRTDTQYF
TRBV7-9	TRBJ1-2	CASSIKDREGGYTF
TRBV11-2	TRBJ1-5	CASSLGDSGNQPQHF
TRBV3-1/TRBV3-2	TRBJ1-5	CASSRDTNQPQHF
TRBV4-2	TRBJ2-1	CASSQDSLATFF
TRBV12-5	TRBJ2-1	CASGLGDRVGDEQFF
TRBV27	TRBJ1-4	CASSWRGGEKLFF
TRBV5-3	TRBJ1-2	CAPPGDRGFGGYTF
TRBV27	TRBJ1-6	CASSFGTGPNSPLHF
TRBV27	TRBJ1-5	CASSSQGMGNQPQHF
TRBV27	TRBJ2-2	CASSFAQGKGTGELFF
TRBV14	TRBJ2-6	CASSQDLTGPSSGANVLTF
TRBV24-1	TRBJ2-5	CATSGAGVYQETQYF
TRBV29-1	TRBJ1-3	CSVEGSQGNTIYF
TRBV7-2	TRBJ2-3	CASSGRGAGSPHTQYF
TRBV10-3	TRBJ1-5	CAISESRNQPQHF
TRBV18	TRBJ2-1	CASSLDRGSEQFF
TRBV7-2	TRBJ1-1	CASSLMAVNTEAFF
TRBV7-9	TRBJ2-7	CASSLWGGEPYEQYF
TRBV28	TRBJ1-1	CASRGPDSSPSGAFF
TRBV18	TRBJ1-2	CASSLWGRGYTF